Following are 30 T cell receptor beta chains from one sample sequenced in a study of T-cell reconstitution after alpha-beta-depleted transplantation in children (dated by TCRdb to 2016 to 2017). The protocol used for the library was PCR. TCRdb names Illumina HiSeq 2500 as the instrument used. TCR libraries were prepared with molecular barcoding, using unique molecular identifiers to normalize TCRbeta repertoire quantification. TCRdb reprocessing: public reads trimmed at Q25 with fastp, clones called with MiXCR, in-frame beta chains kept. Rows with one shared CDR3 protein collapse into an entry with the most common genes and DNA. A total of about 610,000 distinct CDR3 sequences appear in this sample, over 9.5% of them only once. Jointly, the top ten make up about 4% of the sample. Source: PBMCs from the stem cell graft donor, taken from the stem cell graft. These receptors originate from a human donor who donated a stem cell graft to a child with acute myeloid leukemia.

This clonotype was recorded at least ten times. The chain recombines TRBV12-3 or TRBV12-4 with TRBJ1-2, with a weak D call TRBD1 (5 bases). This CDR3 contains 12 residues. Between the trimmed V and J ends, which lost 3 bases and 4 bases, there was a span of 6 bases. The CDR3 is CASSLGVYGYTF. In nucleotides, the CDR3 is TGTGCCAGCAGTTTGGGGGTCTATGGCTACACCTTC.

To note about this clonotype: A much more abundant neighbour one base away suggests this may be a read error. CDR3 coding DNA: TGTGCCAGCTCACCAAGAGAGGTCACCGGGGAGCTGTTTTTT. It codes for CASSPREVTGELFF. The rearrangement joins TRBV18 to TRBJ2-2; D gene unclear. The V gene lost 2 bases and the J gene lost 4 bases, with 8 bases spanning the gap. CDR1 and CDR2 (germline): KGHSH, LQKENI. This CDR3 contains 14 residues.

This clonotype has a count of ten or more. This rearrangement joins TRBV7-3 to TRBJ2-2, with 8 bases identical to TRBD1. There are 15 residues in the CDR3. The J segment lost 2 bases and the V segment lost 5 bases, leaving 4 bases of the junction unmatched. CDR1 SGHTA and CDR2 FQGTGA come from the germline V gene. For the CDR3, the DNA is TGTGCCAGCAGCCCGACAGGGGCTAACACCGGGGAGCTGTTTTTT. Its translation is CASSPTGANTGELFF.

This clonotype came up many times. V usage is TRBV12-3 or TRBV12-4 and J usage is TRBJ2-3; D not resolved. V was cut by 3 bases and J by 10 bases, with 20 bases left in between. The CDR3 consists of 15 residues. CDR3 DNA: TGTGCCAGCAGTTTCGCCGCCCCCGAGAGAGTGTCGCAGTATTTT. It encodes CASSFAAPERVSQYF.

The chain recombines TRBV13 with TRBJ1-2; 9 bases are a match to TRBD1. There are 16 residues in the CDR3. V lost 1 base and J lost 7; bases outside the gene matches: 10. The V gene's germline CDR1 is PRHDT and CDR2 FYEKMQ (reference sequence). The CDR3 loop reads CASSLAPGQGFGGYTF. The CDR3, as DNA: TGTGCCAGCAGCTTAGCACCGGGACAGGGTTTCGGTGGCTACACCTTC.

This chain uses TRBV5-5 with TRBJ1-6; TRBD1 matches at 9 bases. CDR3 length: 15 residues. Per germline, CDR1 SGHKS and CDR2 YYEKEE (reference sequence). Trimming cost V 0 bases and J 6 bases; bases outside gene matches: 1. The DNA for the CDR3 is TGTGCCAGCAGCTTGGAGACAGGGGGTAATTCACCCCTCCACTTT. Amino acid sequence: CASSLETGGNSPLHF.

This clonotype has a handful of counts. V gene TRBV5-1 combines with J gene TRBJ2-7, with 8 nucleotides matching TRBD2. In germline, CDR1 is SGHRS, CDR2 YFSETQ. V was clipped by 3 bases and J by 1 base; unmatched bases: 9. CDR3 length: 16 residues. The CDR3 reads CASSWVIAGGSYEQYF. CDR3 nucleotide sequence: TGCGCCAGCAGCTGGGTTATTGCGGGAGGTTCCTACGAGCAGTACTTC. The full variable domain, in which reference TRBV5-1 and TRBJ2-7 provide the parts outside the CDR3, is KAGVTQTPRYLIKTRGQQVTLSCSPISGHRSVSWYQQTPGQGLQFLFEYFSETQRNKGNFPGRFSGRQFSNSRSEMNVSTLELGDSALYLCASSWVIAGGSYEQYFGPGTRLTVT.

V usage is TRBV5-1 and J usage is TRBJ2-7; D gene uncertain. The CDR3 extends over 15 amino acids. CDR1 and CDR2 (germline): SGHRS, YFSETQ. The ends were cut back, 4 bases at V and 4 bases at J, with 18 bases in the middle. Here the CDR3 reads CASSPPGIFNYEQYF. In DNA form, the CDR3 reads TGCGCCAGCAGCCCCCCCGGTATTTTTAATTACGAGCAGTACTTC.

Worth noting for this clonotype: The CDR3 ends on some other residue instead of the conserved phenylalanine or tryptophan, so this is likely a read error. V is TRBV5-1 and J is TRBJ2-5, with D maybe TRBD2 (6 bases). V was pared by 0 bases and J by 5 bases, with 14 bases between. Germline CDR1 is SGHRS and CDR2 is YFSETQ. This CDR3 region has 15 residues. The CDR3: CASSLVGGGAETQYS. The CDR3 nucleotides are TGCGCCAGCAGCTTGGTTGGCGGAGGGGCGGAGACCCAGTACTCC.

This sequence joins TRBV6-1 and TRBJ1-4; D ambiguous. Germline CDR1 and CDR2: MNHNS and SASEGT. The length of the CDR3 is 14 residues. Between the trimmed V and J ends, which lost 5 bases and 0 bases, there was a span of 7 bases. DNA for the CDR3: TGTGCCAGCAGTATCGCTGCAACTAATGAAAAACTGTTTTTT. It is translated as CASSIAATNEKLFF.

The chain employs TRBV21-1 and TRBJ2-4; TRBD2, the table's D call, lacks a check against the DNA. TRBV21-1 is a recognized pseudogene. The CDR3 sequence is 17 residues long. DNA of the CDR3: TGTGCCAGCTCCGAGCGGGAGGGCCAACGCGCCAAAAACATTCAGTACTTC. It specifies CASSEREGQRAKNIQYF.

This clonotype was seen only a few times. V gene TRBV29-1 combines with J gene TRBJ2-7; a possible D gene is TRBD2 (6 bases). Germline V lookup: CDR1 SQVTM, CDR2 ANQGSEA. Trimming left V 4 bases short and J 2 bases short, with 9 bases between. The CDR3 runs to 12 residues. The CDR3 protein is CSVGGVPYEQYF. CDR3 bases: TGCAGCGTTGGGGGGGTCCCCTACGAGCAGTACTTC.

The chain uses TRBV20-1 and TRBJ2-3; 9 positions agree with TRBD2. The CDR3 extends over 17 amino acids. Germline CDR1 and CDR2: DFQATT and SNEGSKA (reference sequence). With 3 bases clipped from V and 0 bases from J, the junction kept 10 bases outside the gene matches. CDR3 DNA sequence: TGCAGTGCTAGGAAACCCGGGACTAGCCTTAGCACAGATACGCAGTATTTT. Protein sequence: CSARKPGTSLSTDTQYF.

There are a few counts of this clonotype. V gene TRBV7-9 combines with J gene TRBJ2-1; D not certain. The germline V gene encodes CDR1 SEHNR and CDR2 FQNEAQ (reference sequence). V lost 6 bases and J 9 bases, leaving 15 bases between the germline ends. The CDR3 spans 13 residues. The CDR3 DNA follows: TGTGCCAGCAGGTCTAAGGGTGGTGGTGAGCAGTTCTTC. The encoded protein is CASRSKGGGEQFF.

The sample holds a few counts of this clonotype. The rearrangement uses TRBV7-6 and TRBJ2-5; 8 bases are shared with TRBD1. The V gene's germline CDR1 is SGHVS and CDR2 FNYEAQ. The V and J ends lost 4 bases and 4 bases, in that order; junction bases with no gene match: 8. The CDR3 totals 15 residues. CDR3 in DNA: TGTGCCAGCAGCTCTCCTTCAGGGGGCAGAGAGACCCAGTACTTC. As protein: CASSSPSGGRETQYF.

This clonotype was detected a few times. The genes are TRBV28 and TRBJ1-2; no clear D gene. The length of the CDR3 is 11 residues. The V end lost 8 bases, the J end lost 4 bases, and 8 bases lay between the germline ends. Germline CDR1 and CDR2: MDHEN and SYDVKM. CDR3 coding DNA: TGTGCCAGCGAGAGGGCCTATGGCTACACCTTC. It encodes CASERAYGYTF.

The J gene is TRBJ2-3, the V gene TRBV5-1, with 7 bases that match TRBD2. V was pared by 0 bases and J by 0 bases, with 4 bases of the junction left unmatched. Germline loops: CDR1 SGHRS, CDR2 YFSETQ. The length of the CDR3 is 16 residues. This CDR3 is CASSLDLAVSTDTQYF. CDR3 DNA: TGCGCCAGCAGCTTGGACCTAGCGGTTAGCACAGATACGCAGTATTTT.

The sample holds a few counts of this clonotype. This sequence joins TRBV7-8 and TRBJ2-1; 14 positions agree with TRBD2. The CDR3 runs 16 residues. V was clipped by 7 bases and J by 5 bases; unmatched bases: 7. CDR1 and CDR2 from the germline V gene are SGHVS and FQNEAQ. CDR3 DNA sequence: TGTGCCAGCATCCCGACTAGCGGGAGGGCACACAATGAGCAGTTCTTC. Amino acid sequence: CASIPTSGRAHNEQFF. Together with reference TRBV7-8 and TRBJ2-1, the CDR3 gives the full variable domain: GAGVSQSPRYKVAKRGQDVALRCDPISGHVSLFWYQQALGQGPEFLTYFQNEAQLDKSGLPSDRFFAERPEGSVSTLKIQRTQQEDSAVYLCASIPTSGRAHNEQFFGPGTRLTVL.

The CDR3 protein is CASSRQGQYNEQFF. CDR3 nucleotides: TGTGCCAGCAGTCGACAGGGGCAATACAATGAGCAGTTCTTC. This chain links TRBV7-2 with TRBJ2-1; 8 bases fit TRBD1. Per the germline V gene, CDR1 is SGHTA and CDR2 is FQGNSA. CDR3 length: 14 residues. With V trimmed by 6 bases and J by 4 bases, 5 bases remained unmatched.

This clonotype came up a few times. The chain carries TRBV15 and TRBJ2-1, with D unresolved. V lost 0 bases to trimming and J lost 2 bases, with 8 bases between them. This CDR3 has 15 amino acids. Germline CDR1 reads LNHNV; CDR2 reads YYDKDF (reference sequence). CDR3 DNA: TGTGCCACCAGCAGAGACCGGGCCCCCTACAATGAGCAGTTCTTC. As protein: CATSRDRAPYNEQFF.

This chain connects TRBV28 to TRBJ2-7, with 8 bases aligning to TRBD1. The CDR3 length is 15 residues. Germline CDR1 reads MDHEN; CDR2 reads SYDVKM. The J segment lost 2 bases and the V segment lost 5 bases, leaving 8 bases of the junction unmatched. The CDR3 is CASSRQGPVPYEQYF. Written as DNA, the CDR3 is TGTGCCAGCAGTCGACAGGGGCCAGTCCCCTACGAGCAGTACTTC.

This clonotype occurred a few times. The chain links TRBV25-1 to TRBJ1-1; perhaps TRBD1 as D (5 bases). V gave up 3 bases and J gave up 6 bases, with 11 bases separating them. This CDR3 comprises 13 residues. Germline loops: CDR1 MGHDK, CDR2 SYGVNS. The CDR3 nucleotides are TGTGCCAGCAGTGAGCCTGGGACGGCTGAAGCTTTCTTT. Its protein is CASSEPGTAEAFF. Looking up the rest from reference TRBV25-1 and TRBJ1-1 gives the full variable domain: EADIYQTPRYLVIGTGKKITLECSQTMGHDKMYWYQQDPGMELHLIHYSYGVNSTEKGDLSSESTVSRIRTEHFPLTLESARPSHTSQYLCASSEPGTAEAFFGQGTRLTVV.

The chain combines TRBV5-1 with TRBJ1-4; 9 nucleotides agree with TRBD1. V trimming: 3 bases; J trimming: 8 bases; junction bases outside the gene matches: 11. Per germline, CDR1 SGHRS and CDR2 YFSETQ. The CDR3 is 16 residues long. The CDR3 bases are TGCGCCAGCAGCTGGGGAATTTCGGACAGGGGAGAAAAACTGTTTTTT. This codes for CASSWGISDRGEKLFF. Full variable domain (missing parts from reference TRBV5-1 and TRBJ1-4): KAGVTQTPRYLIKTRGQQVTLSCSPISGHRSVSWYQQTPGQGLQFLFEYFSETQRNKGNFPGRFSGRQFSNSRSEMNVSTLELGDSALYLCASSWGISDRGEKLFFGSGTQLSVL.

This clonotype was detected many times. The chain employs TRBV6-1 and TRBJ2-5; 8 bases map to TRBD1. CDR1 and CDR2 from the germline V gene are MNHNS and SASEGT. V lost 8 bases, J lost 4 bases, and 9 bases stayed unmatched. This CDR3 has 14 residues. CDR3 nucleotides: TGTGCCAGCGGGGTAGCCGGACAGGGAGAGACCCAGTACTTC. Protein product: CASGVAGQGETQYF.

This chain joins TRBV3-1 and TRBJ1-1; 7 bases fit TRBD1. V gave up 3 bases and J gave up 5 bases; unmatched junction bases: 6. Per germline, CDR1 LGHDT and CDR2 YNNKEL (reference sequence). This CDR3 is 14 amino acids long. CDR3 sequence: CASSHRQGRTEAFF. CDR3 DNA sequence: TGTGCCAGCAGCCACCGACAGGGAAGAACTGAAGCTTTCTTT.

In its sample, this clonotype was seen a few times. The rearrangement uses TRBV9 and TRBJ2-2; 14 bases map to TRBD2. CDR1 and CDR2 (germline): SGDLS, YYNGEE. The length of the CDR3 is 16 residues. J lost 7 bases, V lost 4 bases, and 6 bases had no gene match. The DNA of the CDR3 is TGTGCCAGCAGCAAGGGACTAGCGGGAGTAAGCGGGGAGCTGTTTTTT. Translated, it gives CASSKGLAGVSGELFF.

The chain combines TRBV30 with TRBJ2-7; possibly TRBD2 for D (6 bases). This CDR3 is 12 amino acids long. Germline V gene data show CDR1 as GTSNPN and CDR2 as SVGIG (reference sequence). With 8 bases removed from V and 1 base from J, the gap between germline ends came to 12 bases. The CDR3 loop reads CAPTSLSYEQYF. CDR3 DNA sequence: TGTGCCCCAACTAGCCTATCCTACGAGCAGTACTTC.

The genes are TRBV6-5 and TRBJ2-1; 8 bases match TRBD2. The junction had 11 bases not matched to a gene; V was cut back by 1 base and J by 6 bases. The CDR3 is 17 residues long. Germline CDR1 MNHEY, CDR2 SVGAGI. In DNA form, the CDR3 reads TGTGCCAGCAGTTACTTCAGCGGGACTAGTTCGGTCAATGAGCAGTTCTTC. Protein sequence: CASSYFSGTSSVNEQFF.

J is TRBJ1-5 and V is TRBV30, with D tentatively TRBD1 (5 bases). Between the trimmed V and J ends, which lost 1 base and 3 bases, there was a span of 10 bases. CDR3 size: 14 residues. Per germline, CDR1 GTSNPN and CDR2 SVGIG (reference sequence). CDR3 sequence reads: CAWSGDGFNQPQHF. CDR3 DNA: TGTGCCTGGAGTGGGGACGGTTTCAATCAGCCCCAGCATTTT.

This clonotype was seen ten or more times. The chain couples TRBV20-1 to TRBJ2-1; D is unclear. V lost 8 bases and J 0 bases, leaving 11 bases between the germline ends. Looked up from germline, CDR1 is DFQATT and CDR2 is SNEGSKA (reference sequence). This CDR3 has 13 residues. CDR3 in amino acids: CSTDGGSYNEQFF. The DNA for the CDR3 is TGCAGTACTGACGGTGGCTCCTACAATGAGCAGTTCTTC.